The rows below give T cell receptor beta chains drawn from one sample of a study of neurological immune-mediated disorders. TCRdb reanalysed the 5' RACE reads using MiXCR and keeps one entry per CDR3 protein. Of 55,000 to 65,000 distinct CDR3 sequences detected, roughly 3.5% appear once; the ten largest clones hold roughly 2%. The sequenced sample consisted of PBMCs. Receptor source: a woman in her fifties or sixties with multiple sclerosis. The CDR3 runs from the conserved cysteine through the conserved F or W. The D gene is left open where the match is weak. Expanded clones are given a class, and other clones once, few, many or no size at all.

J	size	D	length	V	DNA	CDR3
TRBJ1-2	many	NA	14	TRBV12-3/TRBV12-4	TGTGCCAGCAGTACCTTGACAGAAACCTATGGCTACACCTTC	CASSTLTETYGYTF
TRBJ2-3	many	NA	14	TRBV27	TGTGCCAGCAGTTTATCGACCACCCAAGATACGCAGTATTTT	CASSLSTTQDTQYF
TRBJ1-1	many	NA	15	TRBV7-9	TGTGCCAGCAGCTTCGGGGGGGGAGGGAACACTGAAGCTTTCTTT	CASSFGGGGNTEAFF
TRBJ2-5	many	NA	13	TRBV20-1	TGCAGTGCTCGGACCTGGGTTCAAGAGACCCAGTACTTC	CSARTWVQETQYF
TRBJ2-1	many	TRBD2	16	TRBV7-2	TGTGCCAGCAGCGCCCGGACTAGCGGGGCTTACAATGAGCAGTTCTTC	CASSARTSGAYNEQFF
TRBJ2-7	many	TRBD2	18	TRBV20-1	TGCAGTGCTAGAGATGAGAATTTAGCGGGAGGGCCTATCTACGAGCAGTACTTC	CSARDENLAGGPIYEQYF
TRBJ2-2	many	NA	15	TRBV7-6	TGTGCCAGCAGTCAAGGAGCGGCGAACACCGGGGAGCTGTTTTTT	CASSQGAANTGELFF
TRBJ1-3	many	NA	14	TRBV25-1	TGTGCCAGCAGTGAAGCTGTACCTGGAAACACCATATATTTT	CASSEAVPGNTIYF
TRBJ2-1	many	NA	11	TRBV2	TGTGCCAGCACTAAACGGAATGAGCAGTTCTTC	CASTKRNEQFF
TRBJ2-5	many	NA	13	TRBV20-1	TGCAGTGCTAGAGTGGGGCCCCAAGAGACCCAGTACTTC	CSARVGPQETQYF
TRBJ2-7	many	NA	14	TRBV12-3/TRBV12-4	TGTGCCAGCAGCGGGAGGACAGTCTCCTACGAGCAGTACTTC	CASSGRTVSYEQYF
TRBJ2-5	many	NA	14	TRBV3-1	TGTGCCAGCAGCCCTTTCGCCATTCAAGAGACCCAGTACTTC	CASSPFAIQETQYF
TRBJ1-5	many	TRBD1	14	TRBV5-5	TGTGCCAGCAGCTCCTTAGGGGGCGAGCAGCCCCAGAATTTT	CASSSLGGEQPQNF
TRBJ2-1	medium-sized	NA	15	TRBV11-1	TGTGCCAGCAGCTCCCGGAGGACCAGATACAATGAGCAGTTCTTC	CASSSRRTRYNEQFF
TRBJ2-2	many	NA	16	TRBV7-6	TGTGCCAGCAGCTTAGCAGGGCGGGGGAACACCGGGGAGCTGTTTTTT	CASSLAGRGNTGELFF
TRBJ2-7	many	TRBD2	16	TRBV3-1	TGTGCCAGCAGCCAAGGAATCGGGCTAGCGGTCTACGAGCAGTACTTC	CASSQGIGLAVYEQYF
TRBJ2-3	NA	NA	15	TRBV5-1	TGCGCCAGCAGCTTGGGTGGGAGGATTACAGATACGCAGTATTTT	CASSLGGRITDTQYF
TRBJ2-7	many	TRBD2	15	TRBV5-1	TGCGCCAGCAGCTTGGCGGCTAGCGGAACCTACGAGCAGTACTTC	CASSLAASGTYEQYF
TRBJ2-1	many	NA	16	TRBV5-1	TGCGCCAGCAGCTTAATTGGGGCGAGCTCCTACAATGAGCAGTTCTTC	CASSLIGASSYNEQFF
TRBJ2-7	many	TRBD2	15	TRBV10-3	TGTGCCATCAGTGATAGGCTAGCGGGAGCCTACGAGCAGTACTTC	CAISDRLAGAYEQYF
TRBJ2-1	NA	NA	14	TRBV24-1	TGTGCCACCAGTCGGGCGGTTCCTTTCGGTGAGCAGTTCTTC	CATSRAVPFGEQFF
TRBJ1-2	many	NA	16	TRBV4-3	TGCGCCAGCAGCCCTCAATACGTGGGCGACTTAGGTGGCTACACCTTC	CASSPQYVGDLGGYTF
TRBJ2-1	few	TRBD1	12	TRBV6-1	TGTGCCAGCAGTGGACAGGGGACGCGGCAGTTCTTC	CASSGQGTRQFF
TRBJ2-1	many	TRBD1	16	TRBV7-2	TGTGCCAGCAGCCCCATCCCGGGACAGGGTTACAATGAGCAGTTCTTC	CASSPIPGQGYNEQFF
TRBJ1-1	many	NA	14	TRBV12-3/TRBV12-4	TGTGCCAGCGGATTAGACCCGGGACTCCCTGAAGCTTTCTTT	CASGLDPGLPEAFF
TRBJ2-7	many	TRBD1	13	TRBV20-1	TGCAGTGCTAGGGGACAGGTGCCGAGGGAGCAGTACTTC	CSARGQVPREQYF
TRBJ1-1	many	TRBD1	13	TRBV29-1	TGCAGCGTTAGATACAGGGGGCTGTCTGAAGCTTTCTTT	CSVRYRGLSEAFF
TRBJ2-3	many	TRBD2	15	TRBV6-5	TGTGCCAGCAGTTACTTAGCGGGACGCACAGATACGCAGTATTTT	CASSYLAGRTDTQYF
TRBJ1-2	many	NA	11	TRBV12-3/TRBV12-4	TGTGCCAGCAGTTTGGGAGGAGGCTACACCTTC	CASSLGGGYTF
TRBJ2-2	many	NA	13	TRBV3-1	TGTGCCAGCAGCCTGAGGACGCCAGGGGAGCTGTTTTTT	CASSLRTPGELFF
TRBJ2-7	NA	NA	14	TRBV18	TGTGCCAGCTCAGAGGAGCAGAGCTCCTACGAGCAGTACTTC	CASSEEQSSYEQYF
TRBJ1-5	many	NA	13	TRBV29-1	TGCAGCGTGGCCCAGGGTAGCAATCAGCCCCAGCATTTT	CSVAQGSNQPQHF
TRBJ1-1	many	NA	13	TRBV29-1	TGCAGCGCCCGCCCACAGGGAATGAATGAAGCTTTCTTT	CSARPQGMNEAFF
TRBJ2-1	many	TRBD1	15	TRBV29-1	TGCAGCGTTACCGGGGGCAGGGGGCCCTATAATGAGCAGTTCTTC	CSVTGGRGPYNEQFF